This T cell receptor beta chain derives from a study of OX40 agonist ivuxolimab in advanced cancers. At the level of the study: Partial responses were achieved by three patients, one with hepatocellular carcinoma and two with cutaneous melanoma. Points from the study as a whole: Averaged across samples, CD8+ T cells carried more expanded clones than CD4+ did.

CDR1 and CDR2 (germline): SGHRS, YFSETQ. The CDR3 has 14 amino acids. V shed 4 bases, J shed 4 bases, and the junction held 7 bases outside the gene matches. As concerns this clone: Antigen unknown.

Using immunoSEQ multiplex PCR, the repertoire was profiled, and TCRdb retains in-frame clones only, with some absent. The sample records around 74,000 clones, roughly 90% being singletons. This TCR came from an adult with an advanced solid tumor such as melanoma, head and neck, liver or kidney cancer. The specimen comprised CD4+ or CD8+ T cells sorted from blood, sampled in a trial of the OX40 agonist ivuxolimab. This sequence joins TRBV5-1 and TRBJ1-1, with 7 positions matching TRBD1. The CDR3 loop reads CASSAQGSGTEAFF. In nucleotides, the CDR3 is TGCGCCAGCAGCGCACAGGGGTCGGGCACTGAAGCTTTCTTT.